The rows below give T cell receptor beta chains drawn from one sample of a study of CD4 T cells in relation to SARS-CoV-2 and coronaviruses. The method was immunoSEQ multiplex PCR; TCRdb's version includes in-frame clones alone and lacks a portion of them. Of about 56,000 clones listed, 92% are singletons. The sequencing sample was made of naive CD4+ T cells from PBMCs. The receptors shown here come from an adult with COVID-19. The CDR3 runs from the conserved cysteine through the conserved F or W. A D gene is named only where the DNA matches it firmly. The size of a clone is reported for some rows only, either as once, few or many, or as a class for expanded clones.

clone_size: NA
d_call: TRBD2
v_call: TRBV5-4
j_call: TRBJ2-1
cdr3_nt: TGTGCCAGCAGCGGGACTAGCGATGAGCAGTTCTTC
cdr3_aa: CASSGTSDEQFF

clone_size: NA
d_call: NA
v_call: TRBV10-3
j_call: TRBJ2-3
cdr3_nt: TGTGCCATCAGTGAGGTTCCAGATACGCAGTATTTT
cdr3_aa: CAISEVPDTQYF

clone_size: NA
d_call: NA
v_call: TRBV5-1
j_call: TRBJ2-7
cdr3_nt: TGCGCCAGCAGCTTGGACAGTCCCTACGAGCAGTACTTC
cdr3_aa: CASSLDSPYEQYF

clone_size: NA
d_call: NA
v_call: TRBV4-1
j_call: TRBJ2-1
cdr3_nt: TGCGCCAGCAGCCAAGAAACGGGGGCGGGTTACAATGAGCAGTTCTTC
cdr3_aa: CASSQETGAGYNEQFF

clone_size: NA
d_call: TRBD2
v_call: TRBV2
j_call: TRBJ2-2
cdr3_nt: TGTGCCAGCACCCCCCCGGCGGGAGGGCCTGACACCGGGGAGCTGTTTTTT
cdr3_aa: CASTPPAGGPDTGELFF

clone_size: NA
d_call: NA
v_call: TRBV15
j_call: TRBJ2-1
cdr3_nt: TGTGCCACCGCTACGGACTTGAAAAATGAGCAGTTCTTC
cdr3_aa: CATATDLKNEQFF

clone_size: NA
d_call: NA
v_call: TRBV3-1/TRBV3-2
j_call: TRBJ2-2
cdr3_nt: TGTGCCAGCAGGGGCTGGGCCGGGGAGCTGTTTTTT
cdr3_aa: CASRGWAGELFF

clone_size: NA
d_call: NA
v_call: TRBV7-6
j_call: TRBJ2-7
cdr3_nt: TGTGCCAGCAGTTTAGCCGCTCAGAGTACAGGGACCTACTACGAGCAGTACTTC
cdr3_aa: CASSLAAQSTGTYYEQYF

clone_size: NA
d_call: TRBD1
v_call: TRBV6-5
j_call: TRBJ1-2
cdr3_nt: TGTGCCAGCAAACAGGGACAGAGAGATGGCTACACCTTC
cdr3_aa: CASKQGQRDGYTF

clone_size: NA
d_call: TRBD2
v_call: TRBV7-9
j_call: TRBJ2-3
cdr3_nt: TGTGCCAGCAGCCATACTAGCGGGTGGGGCACAGATACGCAGTATTTT
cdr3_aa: CASSHTSGWGTDTQYF

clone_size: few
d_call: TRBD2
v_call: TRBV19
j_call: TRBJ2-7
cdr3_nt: TGTGCCAGTAGCACGACCGGGACTAGCGTATACGAGCAGTACTTC
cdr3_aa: CASSTTGTSVYEQYF

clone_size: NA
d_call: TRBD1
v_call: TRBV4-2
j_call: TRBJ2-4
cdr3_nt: TGTGCCAGCAGCCAAGAATATGAGGAGCCGGGACAGAAGAAAAACATTCAGTACTTC
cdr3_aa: CASSQEYEEPGQKKNIQYF

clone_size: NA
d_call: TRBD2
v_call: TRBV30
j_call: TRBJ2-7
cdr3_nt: TGTGCCTGGAGTGTACGAAGAGCGGGACGGGCCTACGAGCAGTACTTC
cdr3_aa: CAWSVRRAGRAYEQYF

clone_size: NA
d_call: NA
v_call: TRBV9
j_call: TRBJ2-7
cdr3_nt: TGTGCCAGCAGCGTAGGGCCCGGTAAAGCAAACGAGCAGTACTTC
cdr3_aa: CASSVGPGKANEQYF

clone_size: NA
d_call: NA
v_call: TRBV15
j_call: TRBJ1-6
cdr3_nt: TGTGCCACCAGCGGGAGCTCCTATAATTCACCCCTCCACTTT
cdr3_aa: CATSGSSYNSPLHF

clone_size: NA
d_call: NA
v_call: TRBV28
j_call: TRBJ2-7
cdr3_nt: TGTGCCAGCAGTAGCGGGCCGACGGTAGGGCAGTACTTC
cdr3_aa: CASSSGPTVGQYF

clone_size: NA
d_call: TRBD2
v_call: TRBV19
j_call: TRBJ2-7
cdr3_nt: TGTGCCAGTAGTCTGCCGATCGGGACTAGCGCCCCCGAGCAGTACTTC
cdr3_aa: CASSLPIGTSAPEQYF

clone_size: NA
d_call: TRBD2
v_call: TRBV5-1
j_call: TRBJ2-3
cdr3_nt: TGCGCCAGCAGCAAAAGCGGGAGCGTCCCAGATACGCAGTATTTT
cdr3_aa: CASSKSGSVPDTQYF

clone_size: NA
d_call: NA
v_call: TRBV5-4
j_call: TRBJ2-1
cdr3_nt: TGTGCCAGCAGCTTCGGGGTCGGACCCTCCTACAATGAGCAGTTCTTC
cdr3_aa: CASSFGVGPSYNEQFF

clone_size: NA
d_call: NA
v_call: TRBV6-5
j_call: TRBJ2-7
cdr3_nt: TGTGCCAGCGGCCGTGGGTGGTCCTACGAGCAGTACTTC
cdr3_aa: CASGRGWSYEQYF

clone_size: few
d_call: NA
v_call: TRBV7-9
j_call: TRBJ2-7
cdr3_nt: TGTGCCAGCAGCTATGGACCCAGGGGTGATCTCTACGAGCAGTACTTC
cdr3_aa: CASSYGPRGDLYEQYF

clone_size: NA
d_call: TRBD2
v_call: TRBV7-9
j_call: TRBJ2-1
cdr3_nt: TGTGCCAGCAGCTCTAGCGGGAGGGATGAGCAGTTCTTC
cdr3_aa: CASSSSGRDEQFF

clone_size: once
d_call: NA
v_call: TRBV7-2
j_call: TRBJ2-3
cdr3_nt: TGTGCCAGCAGCTTAGTGGGGATGGCAGATACGCAGTATTTT
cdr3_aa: CASSLVGMADTQYF

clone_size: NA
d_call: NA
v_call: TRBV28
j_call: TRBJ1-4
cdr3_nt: TGTGCCGCGAGGGACGTGGCTAATGAAAAACTGTTTTTT
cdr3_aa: CAARDVANEKLFF

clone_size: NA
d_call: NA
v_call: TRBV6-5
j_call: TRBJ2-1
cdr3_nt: TGTGCCAGCAGTAGAGGAGAGCAGGGGAAGCAGTTCTTC
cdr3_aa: CASSRGEQGKQFF

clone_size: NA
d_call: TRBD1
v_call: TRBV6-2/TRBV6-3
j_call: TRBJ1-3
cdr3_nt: TGTGCCAGCAGTTACTTATTAACCTGGGACAGCTCTGGAAACACCATATATTTT
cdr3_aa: CASSYLLTWDSSGNTIYF

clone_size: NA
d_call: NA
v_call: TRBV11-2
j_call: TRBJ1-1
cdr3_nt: TGTGCCAGCAGCTTTGGGGCGTCGAACACTGAAGCTTTCTTT
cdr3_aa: CASSFGASNTEAFF

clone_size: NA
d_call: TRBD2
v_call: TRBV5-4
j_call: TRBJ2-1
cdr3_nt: TGTGCCAGCAGCTTGGTTAGCGGGAGGGGAAATGAGCAGTTCTTC
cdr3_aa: CASSLVSGRGNEQFF

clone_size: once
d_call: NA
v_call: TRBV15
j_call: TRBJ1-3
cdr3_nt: TGTGCCACCAGCAGAGGACAGAGCTCTGGAAACACCATATATTTT
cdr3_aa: CATSRGQSSGNTIYF

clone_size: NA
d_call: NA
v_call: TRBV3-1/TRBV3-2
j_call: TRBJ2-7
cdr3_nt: TGTGCCAGCAGCCAACGAGGGGGGGGAGTGAGGGAGCAGTACTTC
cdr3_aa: CASSQRGGGVREQYF

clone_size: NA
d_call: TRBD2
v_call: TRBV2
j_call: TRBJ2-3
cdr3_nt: TGTGCCAGCAGAAGCTCCAGCGGGGTCACAGATACGCAGTATTTT
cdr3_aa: CASRSSSGVTDTQYF